The present entry profiles one T cell receptor (beta chain) with its context. Germline values: CDR1 MGHDK, CDR2 SYGVNS. Trimming shortened V by 1 base and J by 0 bases, and 13 bases separated the two germline ends. The CDR3 is 16 amino acids. This sample was included in a study of blood T cell repertoires in COVID-19. In the study overall: Whether acute or convalescent, the COVID-19 samples came from the United States, Italy and Spain. T cells, B-cell-depleted T cells, or PBMCs supplied cDNA or gDNA.

Per the authors' pipeline: Researchers report that nucleated cell counts were estimated from reference gene primer amplification. This table comes from immunoSEQ multiplex PCR, and its TCRdb copy is limited to in-frame clones, with some not included. V and J calls and clone size are given by that table; D and trimming were obtained from the DNA. Of around 370,000 clones in the sample, over 70% were seen once. Material for sequencing was peripheral blood. The origin of this receptor is a woman in her forties or fifties with COVID-19, enrolled during active disease. This chain uses TRBV25-1 with TRBJ2-7; tentatively, D is TRBD2 (5 bases). The CDR3 reads CASSESRELFSYEQYF. CDR3 in DNA: TGTGCCAGCAGTGAATCGAGGGAATTATTCTCCTACGAGCAGTACTTC.